This is a list of T cell receptor beta chains from one sample in a study of cytomegalovirus exposure and HLA in healthy donors. The table came from immunoSEQ multiplex PCR; TCRdb's copy has only in-frame clones and leaves some out. Of roughly 130,000 clones listed, roughly two thirds are singletons. The sample consisted of PBMCs. All receptors derive from a man aged 25 to 45 in good health and CMV-seropositive. Each CDR3 is given with its conserved first and last residue. The D gene is left open where the match is weak. Rows may omit the clone size; those that give it use once, few, many or a size class.

CDR3 protein: CASSLPLAANEQYF
CDR3 DNA: TGTGCCAGCAGCTTACCCCTAGCGGCTAACGAGCAGTACTTC
J gene: TRBJ2-7
D gene: TRBD2
clone size: -
V gene: TRBV7-9

CDR3 protein: CAIIIRLAGEKHYNEQFF
CDR3 DNA: TGTGCCATCATCATCCGACTAGCGGGAGAAAAACACTACAATGAGCAGTTCTTC
J gene: TRBJ2-1
D gene: TRBD2
clone size: -
V gene: TRBV10-3

CDR3 protein: CASSSKGGYGSLETQYF
CDR3 DNA: TGTGCCAGCAGCTCCAAGGGCGGGTACGGGAGTCTGGAGACCCAGTACTTC
J gene: TRBJ2-5
D gene: -
clone size: -
V gene: TRBV5-4

CDR3 protein: CASSALAGASYEQYF
CDR3 DNA: TGCGCCAGCAGCGCCTTAGCGGGCGCCTCCTACGAGCAGTACTTC
J gene: TRBJ2-7
D gene: TRBD2
clone size: -
V gene: TRBV5-1

CDR3 protein: CASSPLYWTGPNEKLFF
CDR3 DNA: TGTGCCAGCAGCCCTCTCTATTGGACAGGTCCTAATGAAAAACTGTTTTTT
J gene: TRBJ1-4
D gene: TRBD1
clone size: -
V gene: TRBV5-6

CDR3 protein: CGGFSDSSYGYTF
CDR3 DNA: TGCGGGGGATTTTCGGACAGCTCCTATGGCTACACCTTC
J gene: TRBJ1-2
D gene: -
clone size: -
V gene: TRBV29-1

CDR3 protein: CASSGLAGFQPVF
CDR3 DNA: TGTGCCAGCAGCGGACTAGCGGGATTCCAGCCGGTCTTC
J gene: TRBJ2-1
D gene: TRBD2
clone size: -
V gene: TRBV6-5

CDR3 protein: CASSSTGVTGELFF
CDR3 DNA: TGTGCCAGCAGCTCGACAGGGGTCACCGGGGAGCTGTTTTTT
J gene: TRBJ2-2
D gene: TRBD1
clone size: -
V gene: TRBV7-3

CDR3 protein: CSVGHEGAFNYGYTF
CDR3 DNA: TGCAGCGTCGGTCACGAGGGGGCCTTTAACTATGGCTACACCTTC
J gene: TRBJ1-2
D gene: TRBD1
clone size: -
V gene: TRBV29-1

CDR3 protein: CASSDQGLANTDTQYF
CDR3 DNA: TGTGCCAGCAGTGATCAAGGTCTAGCGAACACAGATACGCAGTATTTT
J gene: TRBJ2-3
D gene: -
clone size: -
V gene: TRBV2

CDR3 protein: CASSPPETSSWAETQYF
CDR3 DNA: TGCGCCAGCAGCCCCCCCGAGACTAGCAGTTGGGCGGAGACGCAGTATTTT
J gene: TRBJ2-3
D gene: TRBD2
clone size: -
V gene: TRBV5-1

CDR3 protein: CASSLLAGGGTDTQYF
CDR3 DNA: TGCGCCAGCAGCTTATTAGCGGGAGGGGGCACAGATACGCAGTATTTT
J gene: TRBJ2-3
D gene: TRBD2
clone size: -
V gene: TRBV5-1

CDR3 protein: CASSLNPGFNNEQFF
CDR3 DNA: TGTGCCAGCAGCTTAAATCCAGGGTTCAACAATGAGCAGTTCTTC
J gene: TRBJ2-1
D gene: -
clone size: -
V gene: TRBV7-3

CDR3 protein: CASSVSGSTDTQYF
CDR3 DNA: TGTGCCAGCAGCGTAAGCGGGAGCACAGATACGCAGTATTTT
J gene: TRBJ2-3
D gene: -
clone size: few
V gene: TRBV9

CDR3 protein: CASSHAGDRAYEQYF
CDR3 DNA: TGCGCCAGCAGCCACGCCGGGGACAGGGCCTACGAGCAGTACTTC
J gene: TRBJ2-7
D gene: TRBD1
clone size: -
V gene: TRBV5-1

CDR3 protein: CASSYSESTDTQYF
CDR3 DNA: TGTGCCAGCAGTTACTCGGAGAGCACAGATACGCAGTATTTT
J gene: TRBJ2-3
D gene: -
clone size: once
V gene: TRBV6-5

CDR3 protein: CASSFSGTSNEQYF
CDR3 DNA: TGTGCCAGCAGCTTCTCCGGGACTAGCAACGAGCAGTACTTC
J gene: TRBJ2-7
D gene: TRBD2
clone size: -
V gene: TRBV7-6

CDR3 protein: CASSEGLAGGGELFF
CDR3 DNA: TGTGCCAGCAGTGAGGGACTAGCGGGAGGCGGGGAGCTGTTTTTT
J gene: TRBJ2-2
D gene: TRBD2
clone size: few
V gene: TRBV2

CDR3 protein: CASTLVAGPGYGYTF
CDR3 DNA: TGTGCCAGCACCTTAGTGGCAGGTCCAGGCTATGGCTACACCTTC
J gene: TRBJ1-2
D gene: -
clone size: few
V gene: TRBV28

CDR3 protein: CSGQKAGGPDTQYF
CDR3 DNA: TGCAGCGGACAAAAAGCGGGAGGGCCCGATACGCAGTATTTT
J gene: TRBJ2-3
D gene: TRBD2
clone size: -
V gene: TRBV29-1

CDR3 protein: CASSDLQFFMGPYEQYF
CDR3 DNA: TGTGCCAGCAGTGATTTACAGTTCTTTATGGGTCCCTACGAGCAGTACTTC
J gene: TRBJ2-7
D gene: -
clone size: few
V gene: TRBV2

CDR3 protein: CASSRGLASYEQYF
CDR3 DNA: TGCGCCAGCAGCCGCGGACTAGCCTCCTACGAGCAGTACTTC
J gene: TRBJ2-7
D gene: TRBD2
clone size: once
V gene: TRBV4-1